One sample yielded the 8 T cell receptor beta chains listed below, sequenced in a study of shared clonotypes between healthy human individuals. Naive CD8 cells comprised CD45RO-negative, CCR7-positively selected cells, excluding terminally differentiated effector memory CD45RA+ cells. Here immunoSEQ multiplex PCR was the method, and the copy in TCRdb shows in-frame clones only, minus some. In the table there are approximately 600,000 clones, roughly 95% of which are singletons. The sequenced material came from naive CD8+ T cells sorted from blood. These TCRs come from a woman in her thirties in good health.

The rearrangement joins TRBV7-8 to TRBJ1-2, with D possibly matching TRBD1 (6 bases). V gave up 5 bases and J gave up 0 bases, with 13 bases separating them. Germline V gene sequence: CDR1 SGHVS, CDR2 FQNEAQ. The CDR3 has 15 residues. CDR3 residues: CASSRTDNPNYGYTF. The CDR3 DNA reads TGTGCCAGCAGCCGGACAGACAATCCTAACTATGGCTACACCTTC.

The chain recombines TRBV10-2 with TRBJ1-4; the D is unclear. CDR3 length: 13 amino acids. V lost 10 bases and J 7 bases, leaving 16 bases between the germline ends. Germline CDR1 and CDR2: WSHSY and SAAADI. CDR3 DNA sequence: TGCGCCACTGGCTCCCAAGGTGCTGAAAAACTGTTTTTT. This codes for CATGSQGAEKLFF.

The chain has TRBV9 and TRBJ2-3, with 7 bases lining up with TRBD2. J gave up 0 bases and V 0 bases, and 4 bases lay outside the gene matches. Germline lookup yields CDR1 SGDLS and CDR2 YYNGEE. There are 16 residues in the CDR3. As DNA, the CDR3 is TGTGCCAGCAGCGTAGGTAGCGGGCCTAGCACAGATACGCAGTATTTT. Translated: CASSVGSGPSTDTQYF.

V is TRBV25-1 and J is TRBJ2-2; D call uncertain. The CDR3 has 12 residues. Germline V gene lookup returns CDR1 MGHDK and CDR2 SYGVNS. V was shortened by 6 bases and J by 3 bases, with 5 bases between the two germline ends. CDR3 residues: CASRPHTGELFF. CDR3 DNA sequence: TGTGCCAGCAGGCCTCACACCGGGGAGCTGTTTTTT. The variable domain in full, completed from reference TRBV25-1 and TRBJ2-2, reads EADIYQTPRYLVIGTGKKITLECSQTMGHDKMYWYQQDPGMELHLIHYSYGVNSTEKGDLSSESTVSRIRTEHFPLTLESARPSHTSQYLCASRPHTGELFFGEGSRLTVL.

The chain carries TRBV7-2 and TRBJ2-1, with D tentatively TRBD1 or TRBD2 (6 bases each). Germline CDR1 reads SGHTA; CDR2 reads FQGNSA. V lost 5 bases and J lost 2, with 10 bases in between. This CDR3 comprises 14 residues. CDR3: CASSPRDTYNEQFF. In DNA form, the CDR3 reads TGTGCCAGCAGCCCGCGGGACACCTACAATGAGCAGTTCTTC.

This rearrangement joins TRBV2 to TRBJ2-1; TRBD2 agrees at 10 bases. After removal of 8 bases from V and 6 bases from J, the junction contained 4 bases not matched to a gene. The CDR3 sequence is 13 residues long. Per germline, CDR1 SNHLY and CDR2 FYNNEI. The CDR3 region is CASWLAGVNEQFF. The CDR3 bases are TGTGCCAGCTGGCTAGCGGGAGTCAATGAGCAGTTCTTC.

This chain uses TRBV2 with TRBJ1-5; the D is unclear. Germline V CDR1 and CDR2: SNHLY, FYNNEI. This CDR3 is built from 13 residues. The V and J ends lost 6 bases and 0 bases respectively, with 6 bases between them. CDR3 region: CASRDGSNQPQHF. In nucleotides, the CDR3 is TGTGCCAGCAGGGACGGTAGCAATCAGCCCCAGCATTTT.

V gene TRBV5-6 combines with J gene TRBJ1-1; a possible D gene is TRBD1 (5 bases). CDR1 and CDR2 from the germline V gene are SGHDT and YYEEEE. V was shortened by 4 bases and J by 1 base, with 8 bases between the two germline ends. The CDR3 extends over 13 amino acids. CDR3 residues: CASSETANTEAFF. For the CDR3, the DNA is TGTGCCAGCAGCGAGACAGCGAACACTGAAGCTTTCTTT.